This TCR beta chain originates from a study of T cells in Graves' hyperthyroidism and ophthalmopathy. TCR beta CDR3 regions were amplified from RNA transcripts. When the TCR CDR3 underwent first-round RT-PCR, the HTBI primer set was used. TCRdb reanalysed the multiplex PCR reads using MiXCR and keeps one entry per CDR3 protein. Of roughly 500,000 distinct CDR3 sequences detected, 35% to 55% appear once; the ten largest clones hold around 20%. V was pared by 3 bases and J by 4 bases, with 16 bases between. There are 16 residues in the CDR3. From germline, CDR1 is SGDLS and CDR2 YYNGEE. The V call is TRBV9, the J call TRBJ1-4, with D unclear. This receptor was obtained from an adult woman with Graves' disease, either hyperthyroidism or ophthalmopathy (not recorded which). The sequencing sample was made of peripheral blood or thyroid tissue (not recorded which). CDR3 protein: CASSDSEVGVNEKLFF. The DNA for the CDR3 is TGTGCCAGCAGCGACTCCGAGGTGGGAGTTAATGAAAAACTGTTTTTT. Full variable domain (remainder filled in from reference TRBV9 and TRBJ1-4): DSGVTQTPKHLITATGQRVTLRCSPRSGDLSVYWYQQSLDQGLQFLIQYYNGEERAKGNILERFSAQQFPDLHSELNLSSLELGDSALYFCASSDSEVGVNEKLFFGSGTQLSVL.